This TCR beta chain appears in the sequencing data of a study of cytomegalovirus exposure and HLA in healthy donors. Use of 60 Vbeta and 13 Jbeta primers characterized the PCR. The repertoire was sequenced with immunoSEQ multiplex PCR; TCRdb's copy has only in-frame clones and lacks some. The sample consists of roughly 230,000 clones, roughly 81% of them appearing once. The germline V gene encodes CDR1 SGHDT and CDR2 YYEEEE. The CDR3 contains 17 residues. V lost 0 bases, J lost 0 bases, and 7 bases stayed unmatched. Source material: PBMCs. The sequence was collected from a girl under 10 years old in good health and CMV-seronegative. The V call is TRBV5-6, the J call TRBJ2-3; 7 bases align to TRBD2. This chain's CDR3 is CASSLVLTSTSTDTQYF. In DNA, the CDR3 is TGTGCCAGCAGCTTGGTCCTGACTAGCACCAGCACAGATACGCAGTATTTT.